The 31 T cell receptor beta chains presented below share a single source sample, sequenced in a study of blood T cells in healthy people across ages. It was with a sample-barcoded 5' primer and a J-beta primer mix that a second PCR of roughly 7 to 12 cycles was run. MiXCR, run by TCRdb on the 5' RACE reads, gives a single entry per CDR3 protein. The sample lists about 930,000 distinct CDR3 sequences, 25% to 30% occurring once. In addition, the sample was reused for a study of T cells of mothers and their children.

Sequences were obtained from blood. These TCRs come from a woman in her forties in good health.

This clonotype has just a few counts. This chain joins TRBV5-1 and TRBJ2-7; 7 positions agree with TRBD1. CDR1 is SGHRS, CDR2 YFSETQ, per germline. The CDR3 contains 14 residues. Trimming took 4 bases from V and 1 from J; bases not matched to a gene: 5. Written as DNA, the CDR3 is TGCGCCAGCAGCGAGGGACAGTATTCCTACGAGCAGTACTTC. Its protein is CASSEGQYSYEQYF. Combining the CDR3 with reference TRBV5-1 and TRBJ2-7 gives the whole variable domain KAGVTQTPRYLIKTRGQQVTLSCSPISGHRSVSWYQQTPGQGLQFLFEYFSETQRNKGNFPGRFSGRQFSNSRSEMNVSTLELGDSALYLCASSEGQYSYEQYFGPGTRLTVT.

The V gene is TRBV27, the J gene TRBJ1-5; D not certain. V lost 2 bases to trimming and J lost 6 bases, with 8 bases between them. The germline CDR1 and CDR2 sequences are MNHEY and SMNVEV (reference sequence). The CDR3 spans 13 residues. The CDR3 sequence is CASSLAVRQPQHF. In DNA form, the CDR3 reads TGTGCCAGCAGTTTAGCGGTGCGTCAGCCCCAGCATTTT.

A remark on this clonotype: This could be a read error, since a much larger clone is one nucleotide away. Here the CDR3 DNA reads TGTGCCAGCAGCCAAGATAGAGTGGGCCACAATGAGCAGTACTTC. The encoded protein is CASSQDRVGHNEQYF. The chain employs TRBV14 and TRBJ2-7; D remains unclear. The CDR3 has 15 amino acids. Germline V gene lookup returns CDR1 SGHDN and CDR2 FVKESK. V lost 0 bases and J 7 bases, leaving 16 bases between the germline ends.

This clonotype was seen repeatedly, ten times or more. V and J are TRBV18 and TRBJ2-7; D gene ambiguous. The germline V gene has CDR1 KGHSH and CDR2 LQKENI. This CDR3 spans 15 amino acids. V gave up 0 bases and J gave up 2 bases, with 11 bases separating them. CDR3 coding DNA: TGTGCCAGCTCACCACCGCCAGGACCCACCTACGAGCAGTACTTC. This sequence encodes CASSPPPGPTYEQYF. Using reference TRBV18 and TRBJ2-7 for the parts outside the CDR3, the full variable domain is NAGVMQNPRHLVRRRGQEARLRCSPMKGHSHVYWYRQLPEEGLKFMVYLQKENIIDESGMPKERFSAEFPKEGPSILRIQQVVRGDSAAYFCASSPPPGPTYEQYFGPGTRLTVT.

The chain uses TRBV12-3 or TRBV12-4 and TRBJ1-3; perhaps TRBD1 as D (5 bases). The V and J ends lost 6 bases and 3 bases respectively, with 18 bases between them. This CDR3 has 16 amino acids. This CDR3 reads CASSNGPPGSGNTIYF. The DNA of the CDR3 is TGTGCCAGCAGCAACGGGCCCCCAGGGAGTGGAAACACCATATATTTT.

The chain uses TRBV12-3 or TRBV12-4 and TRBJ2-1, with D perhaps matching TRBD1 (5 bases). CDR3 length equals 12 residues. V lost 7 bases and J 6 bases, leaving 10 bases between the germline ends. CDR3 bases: TGTGCCAGCAAATGGGGCGGCAATGAGCAGTTCTTC. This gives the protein CASKWGGNEQFF.

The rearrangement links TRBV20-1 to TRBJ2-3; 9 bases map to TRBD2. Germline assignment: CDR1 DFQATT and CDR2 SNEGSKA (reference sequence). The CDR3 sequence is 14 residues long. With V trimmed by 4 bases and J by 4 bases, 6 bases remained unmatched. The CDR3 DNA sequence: TGCAGTGCTACCCACCGCGGGGGGGCAGATACGCAGTATTTT. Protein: CSATHRGGADTQYF.

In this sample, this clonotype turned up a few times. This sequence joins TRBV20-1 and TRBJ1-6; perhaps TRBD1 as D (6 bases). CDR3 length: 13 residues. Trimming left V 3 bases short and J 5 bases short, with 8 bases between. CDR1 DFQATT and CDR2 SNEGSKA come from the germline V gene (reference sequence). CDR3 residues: CSARRQDNSPLHF. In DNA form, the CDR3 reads TGCAGTGCTAGGAGACAGGATAATTCACCCCTCCACTTT.

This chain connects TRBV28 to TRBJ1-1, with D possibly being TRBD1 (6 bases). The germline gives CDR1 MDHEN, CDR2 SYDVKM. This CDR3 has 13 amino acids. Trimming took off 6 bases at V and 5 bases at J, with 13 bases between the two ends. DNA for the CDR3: TGTGCCAGCAGGTACAGGGTAGGGACTGAAGCTTTCTTT. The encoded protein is CASRYRVGTEAFF.

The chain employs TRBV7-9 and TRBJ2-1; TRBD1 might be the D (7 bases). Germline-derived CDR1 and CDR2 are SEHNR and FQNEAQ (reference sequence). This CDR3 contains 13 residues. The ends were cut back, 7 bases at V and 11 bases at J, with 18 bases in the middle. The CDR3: CASNPGGNDKQFF. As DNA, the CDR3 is TGTGCCAGCAACCCAGGGGGGAACGATAAGCAGTTCTTC.

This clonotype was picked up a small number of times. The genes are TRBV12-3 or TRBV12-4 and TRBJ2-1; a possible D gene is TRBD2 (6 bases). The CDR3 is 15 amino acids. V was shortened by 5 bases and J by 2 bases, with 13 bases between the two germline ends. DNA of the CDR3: TGTGCCAGCAGTCGAACGGGGGATACCTACAATGAGCAGTTCTTC. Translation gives CASSRTGDTYNEQFF.

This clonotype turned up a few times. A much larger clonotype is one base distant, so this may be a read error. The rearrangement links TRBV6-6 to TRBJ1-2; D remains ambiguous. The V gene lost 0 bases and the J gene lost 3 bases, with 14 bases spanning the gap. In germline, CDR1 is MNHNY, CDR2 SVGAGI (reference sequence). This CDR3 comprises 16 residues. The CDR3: CASSYSGPRWDYGYTF. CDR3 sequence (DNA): TGTGCCAGCAGTTACTCTGGCCCCCGGTGGGACTATGGCTACACCTTC.

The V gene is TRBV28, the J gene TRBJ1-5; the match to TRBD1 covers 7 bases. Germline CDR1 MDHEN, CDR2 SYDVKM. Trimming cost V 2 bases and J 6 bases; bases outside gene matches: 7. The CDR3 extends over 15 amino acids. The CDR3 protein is CASSLATGASQPQHF. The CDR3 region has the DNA TGTGCCAGCAGTTTAGCTACAGGGGCCTCTCAGCCCCAGCATTTT.

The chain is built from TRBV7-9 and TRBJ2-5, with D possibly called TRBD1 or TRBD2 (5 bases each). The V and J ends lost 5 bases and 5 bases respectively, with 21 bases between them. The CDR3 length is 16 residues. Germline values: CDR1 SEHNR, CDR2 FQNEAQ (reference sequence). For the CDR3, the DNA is TGTGCCAGCAGCCCTCTAAAGGCAGGGTCGGGGGAGACCCAGTACTTC. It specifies CASSPLKAGSGETQYF. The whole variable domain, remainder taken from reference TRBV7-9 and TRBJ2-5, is DTGVSQNPRHKITKRGQNVTFRCDPISEHNRLYWYRQTLGQGPEFLTYFQNEAQLEKSRLLSDRFSAERPKGSFSTLEIQRTEQGDSAMYLCASSPLKAGSGETQYFGPGTRLLVL.

CDR3 in DNA: TGCGCCAGCAGCTTGGTTACAGGGGCGAACACCGGGGAGCTGTTTTTT. This encodes CASSLVTGANTGELFF. This sequence joins TRBV5-1 and TRBJ2-2; 7 positions match TRBD1. The J segment lost 0 bases and the V segment lost 0 bases, leaving 2 bases of the junction unmatched. The CDR3 sequence is 16 residues long. The germline V gene has CDR1 SGHRS and CDR2 YFSETQ.

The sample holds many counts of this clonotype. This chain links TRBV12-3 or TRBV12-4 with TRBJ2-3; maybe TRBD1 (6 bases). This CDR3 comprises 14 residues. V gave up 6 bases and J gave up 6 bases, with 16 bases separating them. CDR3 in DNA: TGTGCCAGCAGCAAAACAGGGTCTCCGGATACGCAGTATTTT. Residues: CASSKTGSPDTQYF.

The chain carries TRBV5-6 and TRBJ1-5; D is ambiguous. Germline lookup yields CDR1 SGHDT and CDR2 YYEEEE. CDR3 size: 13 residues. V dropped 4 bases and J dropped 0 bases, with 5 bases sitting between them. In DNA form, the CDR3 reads TGTGCCAGCAGCAAGTATAGCAATCAGCCCCAGCATTTT. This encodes CASSKYSNQPQHF.

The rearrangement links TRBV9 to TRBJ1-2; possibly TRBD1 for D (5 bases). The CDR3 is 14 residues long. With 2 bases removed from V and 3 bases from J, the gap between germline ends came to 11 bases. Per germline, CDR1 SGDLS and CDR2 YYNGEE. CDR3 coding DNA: TGTGCCAGCAGCGTCCAGGCGGGGGACTATGGCTACACCTTC. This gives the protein CASSVQAGDYGYTF.

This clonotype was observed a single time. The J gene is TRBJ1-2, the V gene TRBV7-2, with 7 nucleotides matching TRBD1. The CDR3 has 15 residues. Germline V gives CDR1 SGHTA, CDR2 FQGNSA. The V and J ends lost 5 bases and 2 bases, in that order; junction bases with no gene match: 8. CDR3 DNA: TGTGCCAGCAGCCTCGACCCGGGACAGAACTATGGCTACACCTTC. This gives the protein CASSLDPGQNYGYTF.

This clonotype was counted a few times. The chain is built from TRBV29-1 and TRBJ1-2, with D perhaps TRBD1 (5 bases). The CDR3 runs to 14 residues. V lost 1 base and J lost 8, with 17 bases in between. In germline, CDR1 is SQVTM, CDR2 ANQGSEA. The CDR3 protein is CSVEVDAAGRGYTF. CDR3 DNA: TGCAGCGTTGAAGTCGACGCGGCAGGGAGAGGCTACACCTTC.

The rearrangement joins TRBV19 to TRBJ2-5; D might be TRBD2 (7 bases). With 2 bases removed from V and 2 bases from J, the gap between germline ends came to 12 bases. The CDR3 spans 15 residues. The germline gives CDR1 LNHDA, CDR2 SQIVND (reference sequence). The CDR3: CASSITGRGQETQYF. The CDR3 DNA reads TGTGCCAGTAGTATAACAGGGAGGGGGCAAGAGACCCAGTACTTC.

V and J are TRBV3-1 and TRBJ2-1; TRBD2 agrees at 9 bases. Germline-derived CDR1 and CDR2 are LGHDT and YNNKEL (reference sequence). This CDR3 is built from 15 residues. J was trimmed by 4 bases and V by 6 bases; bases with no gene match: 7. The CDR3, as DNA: TGTGCCAGCAGTCAGACTAGCGGATTATACAATGAGCAGTTCTTC. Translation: CASSQTSGLYNEQFF.

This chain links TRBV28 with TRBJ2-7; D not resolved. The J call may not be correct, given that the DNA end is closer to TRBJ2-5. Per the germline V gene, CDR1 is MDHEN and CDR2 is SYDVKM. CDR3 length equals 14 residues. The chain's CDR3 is CASIPTRLEETQYF. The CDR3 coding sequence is TGTGCCAGCATCCCTACACGGCTAGAAGAGACCCAGTACTTC.

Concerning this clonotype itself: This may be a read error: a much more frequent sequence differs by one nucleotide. CDR3 coding DNA: TGCAGCGTTGCCGCTACGCCCTACGGGCAGTACTTC. The encoded protein is CSVAATPYGQYF. This chain links TRBV29-1 with TRBJ2-5; D ambiguous. Between the trimmed V and J ends, which lost 4 bases and 11 bases, there was a span of 17 bases. Germline CDR1 is SQVTM and CDR2 is ANQGSEA. This CDR3 region has 12 residues.

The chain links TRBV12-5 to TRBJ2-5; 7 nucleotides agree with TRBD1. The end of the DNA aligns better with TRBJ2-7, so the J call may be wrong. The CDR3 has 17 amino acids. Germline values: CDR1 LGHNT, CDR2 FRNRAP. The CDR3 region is CASGWASTGKERDEQYF. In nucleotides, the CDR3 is TGTGCTAGTGGTTGGGCTTCGACAGGGAAGGAAAGGGACGAGCAGTACTTC.

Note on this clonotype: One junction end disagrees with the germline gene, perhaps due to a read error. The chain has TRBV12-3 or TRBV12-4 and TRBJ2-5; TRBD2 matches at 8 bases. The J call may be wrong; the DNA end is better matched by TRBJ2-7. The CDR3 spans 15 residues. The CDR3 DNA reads TGTGCTAGCAGCCCGGGGGGGTCCAGGGGCTACGAGCAGTACTTC. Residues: CASSPGGSRGYEQYF.

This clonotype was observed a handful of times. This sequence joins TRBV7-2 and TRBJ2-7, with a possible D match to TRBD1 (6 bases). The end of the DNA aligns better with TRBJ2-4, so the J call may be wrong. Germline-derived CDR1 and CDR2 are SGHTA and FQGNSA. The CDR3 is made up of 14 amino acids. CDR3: CASSPGVVKNIQYF. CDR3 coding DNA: TGTGCCAGCAGCCCAGGGGTGGTCAAAAACATTCAGTACTTC.

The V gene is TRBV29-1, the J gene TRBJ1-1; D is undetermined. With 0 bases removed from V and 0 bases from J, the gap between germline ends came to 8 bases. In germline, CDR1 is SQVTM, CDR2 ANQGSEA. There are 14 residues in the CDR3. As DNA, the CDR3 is TGCAGCGTTGAAGAGGCAACCGTGAACACTGAAGCTTTCTTT. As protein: CSVEEATVNTEAFF.

CDR3 in amino acids: CSARISGAGEKLFF. For the CDR3, the DNA is TGCAGTGCTAGGATCTCGGGGGCTGGAGAAAAACTGTTTTTT. The chain employs TRBV20-1 and TRBJ1-4; possible D gene TRBD1, 6 bases. V lost 3 bases and J 8 bases, leaving 16 bases between the germline ends. The germline CDR1 and CDR2 sequences are DFQATT and SNEGSKA (reference sequence). The CDR3 length is 14 residues.

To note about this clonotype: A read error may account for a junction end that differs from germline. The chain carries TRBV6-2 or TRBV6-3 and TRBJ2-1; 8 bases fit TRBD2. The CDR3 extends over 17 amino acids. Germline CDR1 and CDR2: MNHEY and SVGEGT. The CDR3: CASSYSISAGVNNEQVF. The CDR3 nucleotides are TGTGCCAGCAGTTACTCGATATCAGCGGGGGTAAACAATGAGCAGGTCTTC.

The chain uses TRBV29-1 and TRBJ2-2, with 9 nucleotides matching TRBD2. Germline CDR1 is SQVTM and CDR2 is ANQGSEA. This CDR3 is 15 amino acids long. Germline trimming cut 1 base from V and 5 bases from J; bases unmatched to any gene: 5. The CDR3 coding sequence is TGCAGCGTTGAAGGGACTAGCGACTCAACCGGGGAGCTGTTTTTT. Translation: CSVEGTSDSTGELFF.